These T cell receptor beta chains were read from a single sample in a study of T cells in localized non-small cell lung cancer. The data were produced by immunoSEQ multiplex PCR, yet TCRdb's version contains in-frame clones alone and is incomplete. Here the sample spans 13,000 to 15,000 clones, about 80% being singletons. The sample consisted of peripheral blood, taken before any cancer treatment. These receptors came from a female donor aged 60 or older with stage I squamous cell lung carcinoma. Each CDR3 is given with its conserved first and last residue. D genes are given only for firm matches. Clone size is given for some rows only: seen once, a few or many times, or a class if the clone is expanded.

>NA|TRBJ2-3|NA|15|TRBV15
CATSPTGLPGDTQYF
TGTGCCACCAGCCCAACGGGACTCCCGGGGGATACGCAGTATTTT
>NA|TRBJ1-2|NA|13|TRBV5-4
CASSLEQTRGYTF
TGTGCCAGCAGCTTGGAACAGACCCGGGGCTACACCTTC
>NA|TRBJ1-1|TRBD1|16|TRBV7-9
CASSLSQGAHGAEAFF
TGTGCCAGCAGCTTGTCACAGGGGGCGCACGGCGCTGAAGCTTTCTTT
>NA|TRBJ1-2|NA|14|TRBV4-2
CASSQGDGAYGYTF
TGTGCCAGCAGCCAAGGGGACGGAGCTTATGGCTACACCTTC
>NA|TRBJ1-6|TRBD1|15|TRBV6-5
CASSSYGQGAAPLHF
TGTGCCAGCAGTTCCTACGGACAGGGGGCTGCACCCCTCCACTTT
>NA|TRBJ2-7|NA|12|TRBV30
CAWSQGGFRRDF
TGTGCCTGGAGTCAAGGTGGCTTTAGGAGGGACTTC
>NA|TRBJ2-5|NA|13|TRBV2
CASSDVGQETQYF
TGTGCCAGCAGTGACGTGGGCCAAGAGACCCAGTACTTC
>NA|TRBJ1-2|TRBD1|14|TRBV5-1
CASSWGQGAGGYTF
TGCGCCAGCAGCTGGGGACAGGGAGCGGGGGGCTACACCTTC
>NA|TRBJ1-1|NA|15|TRBV5-3
CARSSRYQGGTEAFF
TGTGCCAGAAGCTCGAGGTACCAGGGAGGCACTGAAGCTTTCTTT
>NA|TRBJ2-1|NA|17|TRBV11-3
CASSLERWDSSYNEQFF
TGTGCCAGCAGCTTAGAGCGCTGGGATAGCTCCTACAATGAGCAGTTCTTC
>few|TRBJ1-1|NA|12|TRBV7-6
CASKGLNTEAFF
TGTGCCAGCAAGGGGCTGAACACTGAAGCTTTCTTT
>few|TRBJ1-6|NA|12|TRBV30
CAWSRSRGPLHF
TGTGCCTGGAGTAGAAGCCGGGGACCCCTCCACTTT
>NA|TRBJ2-7|TRBD2|14|TRBV7-2
CASRKRGSSYEQYF
TGTGCCAGCAGGAAGCGGGGGTCATCCTACGAGCAGTACTTC
>NA|TRBJ1-3|NA|14|TRBV9
CASSVYGGRNTIYF
TGTGCCAGCAGCGTATACGGGGGACGAAACACCATATATTTT
>NA|TRBJ1-2|NA|15|TRBV4-3
CASSQDQVPNYGYTF
TGCGCCAGCAGCCAAGATCAGGTACCTAACTATGGCTACACCTTC
>NA|TRBJ2-1|NA|14|TRBV14
CASSQELASNEQFF
TGTGCCAGCAGCCAAGAGCTAGCCAGTAATGAGCAGTTCTTC
>NA|TRBJ2-7|NA|12|TRBV5-1
CASSFDSYEQYF
TGCGCCAGCAGCTTCGACAGTTACGAGCAGTACTTC
>NA|TRBJ1-1|TRBD1|15|TRBV7-2
CASSPTGTGDTEAFF
TGTGCCAGCAGCCCGACCGGGACAGGGGACACTGAAGCTTTCTTT
>once|TRBJ2-3|NA|13|TRBV4-3
CASSQETEDTQYF
TGCGCCAGCAGCCAAGAAACCGAAGATACGCAGTATTTT
>NA|TRBJ2-5|NA|13|TRBV18
CASSPPRGETQYF
TGTGCCAGCTCACCACCACGGGGAGAGACCCAGTACTTC